This note documents a single T cell receptor (beta chain) sequence. Its antigen is unknown. The data belong to a study of Graves' ophthalmopathy and Graves' hyperthyroidism. CDR3 length equals 18 residues. Germline assignment: CDR1 SEHNR and CDR2 FQNEAQ (reference sequence). V was cut by 4 bases and J by 6 bases, with 24 bases left in between. Patients were excluded if they had other autoimmune diseases or uncontrolled infections, and likewise if pregnancy or lactation applied. Physicians reached a diagnosis by relying on clinical symptoms, serum thyroxine, TRAb, thyroid ultrasound and orbital computed tomography. Study-wide results and caveats: Using 13 signatures, a model distinguished ophthalmopathy from stable hyperthyroidism, reaching more than 85% sensitivity and 81.08% specificity. Blood samples also showed most expanded thyroid clonotypes exceeding 0.001 frequency.

The study amplified TCR beta CDR3 regions using RNA transcripts. First-round RT-PCR employed HTBI primers, with a second-round multiplex PCR after it. TCRdb reprocessed the multiplex PCR reads with MiXCR, giving one entry per CDR3 protein. The profile shows around 660,000 distinct CDR3 sequences, roughly 39% of them singletons. Material: peripheral blood. This TCR came from an adult man with Graves' ophthalmopathy. The chain combines TRBV7-9 with TRBJ1-4; possible D gene TRBD1, 5 bases. CDR3 coding DNA: TGTGCCAGCAGCTCTTCCGGGACCTCGGGAGGATTGGATGAAAAACTGTTTTTT. Translation: CASSSSGTSGGLDEKLFF.